A single sample gave rise to the 9 T cell receptor beta chains below, sequenced in a study of response to subunit inactivated influenza vaccine. TCRdb redid the calling of the RT-PCR reads with MiXCR, one entry per CDR3 protein. This sample has about 520,000 distinct CDR3 sequences, with around 7.7% found just once. The starting material was PBMCs from blood, obtained approximately 25 months after vaccination. The receptor set was obtained from a man between 50 and 69 years old who received an inactivated influenza vaccine.

This clonotype came up a few times. This chain joins TRBV12-3 or TRBV12-4 and TRBJ1-2; 8 bases are shared with TRBD1. V shed 4 bases and J 4 bases; nucleotides not matched to a gene: 5. The CDR3 sequence is 14 residues long. CDR3 DNA sequence: TGTGCCAGCAGTTATAACAGGGGGATCTATGGCTACACCTTC. Its protein product is CASSYNRGIYGYTF.

The V gene is TRBV6-5, the J gene TRBJ2-2, with D possibly being TRBD2 (7 bases). Looked up from germline, CDR1 is MNHEY and CDR2 is SVGAGI. The CDR3 has 17 residues. V was pared by 2 bases and J by 3 bases, with 16 bases between. This chain's CDR3 is CASSYTRGALDTGELFF. The CDR3 DNA is TGTGCCAGCAGTTACACTCGGGGGGCGCTTGACACCGGGGAGCTGTTTTTT.

This clonotype was counted only a few times. The chain employs TRBV7-8 and TRBJ2-7; D may be TRBD1 or TRBD2 (6 bases each). The CDR3 has 13 amino acids. The germline CDR1 and CDR2 sequences are SGHVS and FQNEAQ. The V gene lost 7 bases and the J gene lost 7 bases, with 17 bases spanning the gap. This chain's CDR3 is CASNHGGLEEQYF. The CDR3 DNA follows: TGTGCCAGCAACCATGGGGGGCTAGAAGAGCAGTACTTC.

The gene calls are TRBV4-2 and TRBJ2-3, with TRBD2 matching over 8 bases. Germline trimming cut 1 base from V and 5 bases from J; bases unmatched to any gene: 5. CDR3 size: 15 residues. CDR1 and CDR2 (germline): LGHNA, YNFKEQ. The CDR3 DNA reads as TGTGCCAGCAGCCAAGCGGGAGGGCGGCAAGATACGCAGTATTTT. Its translation is CASSQAGGRQDTQYF.

This clonotype was recorded at least ten times. The rearrangement uses TRBV4-1 and TRBJ1-2, with 8 nucleotides matching TRBD1. V dropped 6 bases and J dropped 0; count of bases not matched to a gene: 6. Germline V gene data show CDR1 as MGHRA and CDR2 as YSYEKL. The CDR3 has 15 residues. The CDR3 reads CASRGQEKSNYGYTF. DNA of the CDR3: TGCGCCAGCAGGGGACAGGAAAAATCTAACTATGGCTACACCTTC.

This chain uses TRBV20-1 with TRBJ2-3; 11 nucleotides align to TRBD2. The CDR3 is made up of 15 amino acids. With 3 bases clipped from V and 1 base from J, the junction kept 3 bases outside the gene matches. Germline lookup yields CDR1 DFQATT and CDR2 SNEGSKA (reference sequence). In DNA form, the CDR3 reads TGCAGTGCTAGGTTACTAGCGGGAGGCACAGATACGCAGTATTTT. Translating it yields CSARLLAGGTDTQYF.

Note on this clonotype: A single base separates this from a much larger clone, so it may be a read error. This sequence joins TRBV20-1 and TRBJ2-3; tentatively, D is TRBD2 (5 bases). Germline V lookup: CDR1 DFQATT, CDR2 SNEGSKA (reference sequence). The CDR3 totals 14 residues. This CDR3 is CCARVGSVVDTQYF. The CDR3 DNA reads TGCTGTGCTAGAGTCGGTAGCGTTGTAGATACGCAGTATTTT.

This clonotype has ten or more counts. The chain is built from TRBV27 and TRBJ2-1, with a weak D call TRBD1 (5 bases). This CDR3 contains 15 residues. Germline lookup yields CDR1 MNHEY and CDR2 SMNVEV (reference sequence). V lost 8 bases to trimming and J lost 5 bases, with 19 bases between them. CDR3 residues: CASAPSPPGHNEQFF. CDR3 in DNA: TGTGCCAGCGCACCGTCCCCCCCAGGGCACAATGAGCAGTTCTTC.

A remark on this clonotype: The junction shows a germline mismatch at one end, possibly a read error. The rearrangement uses TRBV6-8 and TRBJ2-7; TRBD2 agrees at 7 bases. Germline values: CDR1 MNHGY, CDR2 SAAAGT. CDR3 length equals 14 residues. CDR3 loop: CVSGDGTASYEQYF. CDR3 in DNA: TGTGTCAGCGGGGACGGGACCGCTTCCTACGAGCAGTACTTC.